The 17 T cell receptor beta chains listed next were all sequenced from one sample in a study of cytomegalovirus exposure and HLA in healthy donors (dated by TCRdb to the late 2010s). Library creation used the immunoSEQ multiplex PCR assay. For the multiplex PCR, a mixture combining 60 forward primers for TCR Vbeta segments and 13 reverse primers for TCR Jbeta segments was used. TCRdb limited this immuneACCESS table to in-frame rearrangements with V and J called. A share of clones is missing; checked studies link under half to unresolved V genes, and the rest is unexplained. This sample lists almost 200,000 clones; roughly four fifths were detected once. The ten largest make up about 2.1% of the sample. Source material: PBMCs. The origin of the receptors is a man younger than 40 in good health and CMV-seronegative.

The chain has TRBV4-2 and TRBJ2-3, with 13 bases matching TRBD2. V shed 1 base, J shed 5 bases, and the junction held 3 bases outside the gene matches. Looked up from germline, CDR1 is LGHNA and CDR2 is YNFKEQ. CDR3 length equals 16 residues. The CDR3 region is CASSQGGLAGEDTQYF. For the CDR3, the DNA is TGTGCCAGCAGCCAAGGCGGACTAGCGGGAGAAGATACGCAGTATTTT.

This chain connects TRBV4-1 to TRBJ2-6, with a tentative D call TRBD1 (6 bases). The germline V gene has CDR1 MGHRA and CDR2 YSYEKL. The V end lost 6 bases, the J end lost 1 base, and 22 bases lay between the germline ends. The CDR3 covers 19 residues. CDR3 residues: CASREGHLPTKSGANVLTF. The CDR3 bases are TGCGCCAGCAGAGAGGGACATCTCCCCACAAAGTCTGGGGCCAACGTCCTGACTTTC.

CDR3 in DNA: TGCAGCGGACAGGGGGAGAACACTGAAGCTTTCTTT. It yields the protein CSGQGENTEAFF. The chain uses TRBV29-1 and TRBJ1-1; TRBD1 aligns across 9 bases. The CDR3 totals 12 residues. Germline lookup yields CDR1 SQVTM and CDR2 ANQGSEA. V lost 7 bases and J lost 1; bases outside the gene matches: 1.

The chain is built from TRBV6-4 and TRBJ1-1, with 8 bases matching TRBD1. The CDR3 is 16 residues long. The germline V gene has CDR1 MRHNA and CDR2 SNTAGT. V lost 6 bases and J lost 1; bases outside the gene matches: 10. CDR3 region: CASRRQGFDANTEAFF. The DNA for the CDR3 is TGTGCCAGCAGGAGACAGGGGTTTGACGCGAACACTGAAGCTTTCTTT.

J is TRBJ2-7 and V is TRBV6-5, with D perhaps TRBD2 (6 bases). There are 14 residues in the CDR3. Trimming pared 5 bases from V and 5 bases from J, leaving 16 bases between. Germline values: CDR1 MNHEY, CDR2 SVGAGI. The CDR3 sequence: CASSLPTSLHEQYF. DNA for the CDR3: TGTGCCAGCAGTCTCCCGACTAGTTTGCACGAGCAGTACTTC.

The chain joins TRBV28 to TRBJ2-5; weak D call: TRBD2 (6 bases). The CDR3 runs 18 residues. Between the trimmed V and J ends, which lost 3 bases and 1 base, there was a span of 21 bases. Looked up from germline, CDR1 is MDHEN and CDR2 is SYDVKM. The CDR3 protein is CASSFPGVGHALQETQYF. The CDR3 nucleotides read TGTGCCAGCAGTTTCCCGGGGGTAGGTCACGCGCTCCAAGAGACCCAGTACTTC.

The chain uses TRBV10-3 and TRBJ2-2, with 9 bases aligning to TRBD1. CDR1 ENHRY and CDR2 SYGVKD come from the germline V gene. Unmatched junction bases numbered 11, after V lost 10 bases and J lost 5 bases. This CDR3 region has 15 residues. This CDR3 is CATARTGEGTGELFF. The CDR3 DNA reads as TGTGCCACCGCTAGGACAGGGGAAGGGACCGGGGAGCTGTTTTTT.

The chain employs TRBV9 and TRBJ2-3, with 13 bases that match TRBD2. The CDR3 runs 16 residues. The trim removed 3 bases at V and 2 bases at J, leaving 3 bases unmatched. Per the germline V gene, CDR1 is SGDLS and CDR2 is YYNGEE. This CDR3 reads CASSEGTSGITDTQYF. In DNA form, the CDR3 reads TGTGCCAGCAGCGAGGGGACTAGCGGGATCACAGATACGCAGTATTTT.

This clone has only one observation. CDR3 bases: TGCGCGTCGCTCGGAACGTCTGGGGGCAGGGGCTACGAGCAGTACTTC. Protein: CASLGTSGGRGYEQYF. The rearrangement joins TRBV5-1 to TRBJ2-7; D is perhaps TRBD1 (6 bases). The CDR3 runs to 16 residues. Per germline, CDR1 SGHRS and CDR2 YFSETQ.

V usage is TRBV7-9 and J usage is TRBJ2-7; D is uncertain. V was pared by 5 bases and J by 1 base, with 9 bases between. CDR1 is SEHNR and CDR2 is FQNEAQ in the germline V gene (reference sequence). The CDR3 contains 13 residues. The CDR3 DNA is TGTGCCAGCAGCCCCCCCCAGTCCTACGAGCAGTACTTC. Its translation: CASSPPQSYEQYF. The full variable domain, in which reference TRBV7-9 and TRBJ2-7 provide the parts outside the CDR3, is DTGVSQNPRHKITKRGQNVTFRCDPISEHNRLYWYRQTLGQGPEFLTYFQNEAQLEKSRLLSDRFSAERPKGSFSTLEIQRTEQGDSAMYLCASSPPQSYEQYFGPGTRLTVT.

The table lists this clone with a few counts. The chain links TRBV6-4 to TRBJ2-1, with TRBD2 matching over 10 bases. CDR1 MRHNA and CDR2 SNTAGT come from the germline V gene. CDR3 size: 15 residues. V lost 3 bases and J lost 3; bases outside the gene matches: 2. The CDR3 spells CASSELAGNYNEQFF. DNA for the CDR3: TGTGCCAGCAGTGAACTAGCGGGAAACTACAATGAGCAGTTCTTC.

This clone turned up a few times. CDR3 sequence reads: CASSFRAGGWGNEQFF. CDR3 sequence (DNA): TGTGCCAGCAGCTTCCGAGCGGGAGGGTGGGGCAATGAGCAGTTCTTC. The chain carries TRBV11-3 and TRBJ2-1; TRBD2 matches at 10 bases. The germline CDR1 and CDR2 sequences are SGHNT and YENEEA. After removal of 3 bases from V and 6 bases from J, the junction contained 8 bases not matched to a gene. The CDR3 consists of 16 residues.

The genes are TRBV6-1 and TRBJ1-6, with D uncertain. CDR3 length: 13 amino acids. Germline assignment: CDR1 MNHNS and CDR2 SASEGT. V was trimmed by 8 bases and J by 2 bases, leaving 7 bases between them. DNA for the CDR3: TGTGCCAGCTCCTCCGCCTATAATTCACCCCTCCACTTT. As protein: CASSSAYNSPLHF.

The chain is built from TRBV11-2 and TRBJ2-3; 9 bases line up with TRBD2. Germline V gene lookup returns CDR1 SGHAT and CDR2 FQNNGV. CDR3 size: 15 residues. After removal of 2 bases from V and 0 bases from J, the junction contained 0 bases not matched to a gene. CDR3 residues: CASSLLAGSTDTQYF. Here the CDR3 DNA reads TGTGCCAGCAGCTTACTAGCGGGAAGCACAGATACGCAGTATTTT.

The CDR3, as DNA: TGCGCCAGCAGCTTGGCCGGTAGCGGGATCTACGAGCAGTACTTC. Its translation: CASSLAGSGIYEQYF. V is TRBV5-1 and J is TRBJ2-7; 8 bases are a match to TRBD2. Trimming removed 0 bases from V and 3 bases from J; junction bases left unmatched: 5. CDR3 length equals 15 residues. Germline V gene lookup returns CDR1 SGHRS and CDR2 YFSETQ.

The CDR3 DNA reads as TGCGCCAGCAGCCCTAAGGGGGCTTCCTACGAGCAGTACTTC. It translates to CASSPKGASYEQYF. The chain employs TRBV5-1 and TRBJ2-7; 7 bases align to TRBD1. The germline V gene has CDR1 SGHRS and CDR2 YFSETQ. The CDR3 is made up of 14 amino acids. J lost 1 base, V lost 4 bases, and 5 bases had no gene match.

V gene TRBV7-9 combines with J gene TRBJ2-5; 8 positions match TRBD1. Per the germline V gene, CDR1 is SEHNR and CDR2 is FQNEAQ (reference sequence). The J segment lost 3 bases and the V segment lost 4 bases, leaving 7 bases of the junction unmatched. This CDR3 has 15 residues. In nucleotides, the CDR3 is TGTGCCAGCAGCTCGATCCGACAGGGGAAAGAGACCCAGTACTTC. This gives the protein CASSSIRQGKETQYF.